This entry is about one TCR beta chain. The data stem from a study of blood T cell repertoires in COVID-19. Overall study: COVID-19 samples, acute and convalescent, were from the United States, Italy and Spain. T cells, B-cell-depleted T cells, or PBMCs supplied cDNA or gDNA.

Sequencing was performed with immunoSEQ multiplex PCR; in TCRdb, only in-frame clones are kept and a portion is missing. The profile shows 200,000 to 300,000 clones, 70% to 90% of them singletons. Germline lookup yields CDR1 SGHNT and CDR2 YYREEE (reference sequence). This CDR3 is built from 15 residues. V lost 4 bases, J lost 3 bases, and 17 bases lay in between. The rearrangement uses TRBV5-4 and TRBJ2-7, with TRBD2 as a possible D gene (7 bases). Material: peripheral blood. The sequence came from a man between 45 and 60 years old with acute or convalescent COVID-19. The DNA of the CDR3 is TGTGCCAGCAGCCCATCCGGGGGGCGGGTCTACGAGCAGTACTTC. It codes for CASSPSGGRVYEQYF. Combining the CDR3 with reference TRBV5-4 and TRBJ2-7 gives the whole variable domain ETGVTQSPTHLIKTRGQQVTLRCSSQSGHNTVSWYQQALGQGPQFIFQYYREEENGRGNFPPRFSGLQFPNYSSELNVNALELDDSALYLCASSPSGGRVYEQYFGPGTRLTVT.